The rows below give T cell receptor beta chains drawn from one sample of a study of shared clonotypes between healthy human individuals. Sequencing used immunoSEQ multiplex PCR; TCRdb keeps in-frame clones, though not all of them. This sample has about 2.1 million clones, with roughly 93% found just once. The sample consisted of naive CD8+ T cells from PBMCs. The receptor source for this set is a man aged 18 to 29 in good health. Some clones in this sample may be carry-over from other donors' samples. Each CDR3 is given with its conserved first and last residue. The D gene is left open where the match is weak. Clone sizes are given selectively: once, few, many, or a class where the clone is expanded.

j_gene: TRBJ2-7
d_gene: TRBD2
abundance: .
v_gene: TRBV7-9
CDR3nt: TGTGCCAGCAGTAACGGGGGGGCATCCTACGAGCAGTACTTC
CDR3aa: CASSNGGASYEQYF

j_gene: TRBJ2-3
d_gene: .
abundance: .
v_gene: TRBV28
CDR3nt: TGTGCCAGCAGTTTAGACGCGCCTGGGTCGGATACGCAGTATTTT
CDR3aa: CASSLDAPGSDTQYF

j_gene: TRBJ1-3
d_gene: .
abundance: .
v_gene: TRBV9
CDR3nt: TGTGCCAGCAGCGTAGGGGCAGTCCGCTCTGGAAACACCATATATTTT
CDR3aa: CASSVGAVRSGNTIYF

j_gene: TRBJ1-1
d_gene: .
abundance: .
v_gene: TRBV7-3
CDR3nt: TGTGCCAGCAGCTTAATCCGACAGGACAACACTGAAGCTTTCTTT
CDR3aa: CASSLIRQDNTEAFF

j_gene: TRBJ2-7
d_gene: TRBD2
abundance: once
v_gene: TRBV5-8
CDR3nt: TGTGCCAGCAGCGCGGGGAGGGGTAGCGGGAGCTCCTACGAGCAGTACTTC
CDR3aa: CASSAGRGSGSSYEQYF

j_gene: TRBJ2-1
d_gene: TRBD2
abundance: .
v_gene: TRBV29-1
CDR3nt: TGCAGCGTTCCTCCGAGCGGGAGTCCCGTCTACAATGAGCAGTTCTTC
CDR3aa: CSVPPSGSPVYNEQFF

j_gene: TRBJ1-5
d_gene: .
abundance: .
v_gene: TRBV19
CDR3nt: TGTGCCAGTAGTATCACACCTTATAGCAATCAGCCCCAGCATTTT
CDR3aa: CASSITPYSNQPQHF

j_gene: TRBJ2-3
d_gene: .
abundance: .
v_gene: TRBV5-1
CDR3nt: TGCGCCAGCAGCTTGAATACAGCCCGCTACACAGATACGCAGTATTTT
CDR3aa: CASSLNTARYTDTQYF

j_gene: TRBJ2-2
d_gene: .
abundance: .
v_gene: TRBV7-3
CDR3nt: TGTGCCAGCAGCTTATCTGGGGCTGACGGGGAGCTGTTTTTT
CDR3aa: CASSLSGADGELFF

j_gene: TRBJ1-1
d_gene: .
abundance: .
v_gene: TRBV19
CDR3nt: TGTGCCAGTAGTATTGGACAGACTAACACTGAAGCTTTCTTT
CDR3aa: CASSIGQTNTEAFF

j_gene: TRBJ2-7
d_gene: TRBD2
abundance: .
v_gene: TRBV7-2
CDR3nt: TGTGCCAGCAGCTTTAGCGGGAGGGCCTCCGAGCAGTACTTC
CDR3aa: CASSFSGRASEQYF

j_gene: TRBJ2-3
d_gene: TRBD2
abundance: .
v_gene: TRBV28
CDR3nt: TGTGCCAGCAGTGGCCCCGGGACTAGCGGGAGTATATTGGATACGCAGTATTTT
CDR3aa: CASSGPGTSGSILDTQYF

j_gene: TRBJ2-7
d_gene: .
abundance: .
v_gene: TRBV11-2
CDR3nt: TGTGCCAGCAGCTTAGTCGGGGGGCCTGTATACGAGCAGTACTTC
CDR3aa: CASSLVGGPVYEQYF

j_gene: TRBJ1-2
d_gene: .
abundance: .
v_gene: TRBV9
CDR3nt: TGTGCCAGCAGCGTAGCCGTCGTAGCAGCGGGCTATGGCTACACCTTC
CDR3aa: CASSVAVVAAGYGYTF

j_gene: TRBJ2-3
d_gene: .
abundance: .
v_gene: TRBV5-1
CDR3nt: TGCGCCAGCAGCTTGTTCGGGACCTCCTACACAGATACGCAGTATTTT
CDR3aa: CASSLFGTSYTDTQYF

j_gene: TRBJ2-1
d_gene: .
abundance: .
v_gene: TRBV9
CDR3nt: TGTGCCAGCAGCGTAGCGGGCAATGAGCAGTTCTTC
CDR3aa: CASSVAGNEQFF

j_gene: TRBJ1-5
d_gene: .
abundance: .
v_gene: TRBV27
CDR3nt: TGTGCCAGCTCGGGAGGGTACAGGGATCAGCCCCAGCATTTT
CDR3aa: CASSGGYRDQPQHF

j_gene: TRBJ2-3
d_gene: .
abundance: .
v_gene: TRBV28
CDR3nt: TGTGCCAGCGATCGCCCGGACCGCACAGATACGCAGTATTTT
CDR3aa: CASDRPDRTDTQYF

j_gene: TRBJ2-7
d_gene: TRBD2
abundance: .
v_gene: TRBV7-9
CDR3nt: TGTGCCAGCAGCTTAACCCCCACACTAGCGGGGCGGTACGAGCAGTACTTC
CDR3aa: CASSLTPTLAGRYEQYF

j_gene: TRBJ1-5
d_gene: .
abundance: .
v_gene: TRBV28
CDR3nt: TGTGCCAGCAGTTTACCCCGCACGAGTCAGCCCCAGCATTTT
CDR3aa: CASSLPRTSQPQHF

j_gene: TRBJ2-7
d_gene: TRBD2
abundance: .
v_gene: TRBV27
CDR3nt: TGTGCCAGCAGTTTACTCCTAGCGGGAGGTAGCTCCTACGAGCAGTACTTC
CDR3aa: CASSLLLAGGSSYEQYF

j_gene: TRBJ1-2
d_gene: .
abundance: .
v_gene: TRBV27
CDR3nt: TGTGCCAGCAGTTTCGACCCGGAGAGTACCTATGGCTACACCTTC
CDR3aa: CASSFDPESTYGYTF